This T cell receptor beta chain was retrieved from a study of blood T cell repertoires in COVID-19. Study details: Sites in the United States, Italy and Spain provided acute and convalescent COVID-19 samples. Sample material is recorded as cDNA or gDNA derived from T cells, B-cell-depleted T cells, or PBMCs.

Original data processing: Estimation of nucleated cell counts was performed using reference gene primer amplification. Produced via immunoSEQ multiplex PCR; TCRdb's table is partial and in-frame only. V and J calls and clone size come straight from that table; D and trimming were deduced from the DNA. The top ten hold roughly a quarter of the sample, which has approximately 17,000 clones, 70% to 90% seen once. This CDR3 contains 16 residues. V shed 0 bases and J shed 6 bases, with 15 bases lying between them. This clone showed up just once. This clonotype originated in a man aged 55 to 70 with acute or convalescent COVID-19. The source material was peripheral blood. The chain recombines TRBV23-1 with TRBJ2-1; weak D call: TRBD2 (5 bases). TRBV23-1 is an open reading frame whose function is uncertain. CDR3 DNA: TGCGCCAGCAGTCAATCCCCGCTAGCTGAGGCCAATGAGCAGTTCTTC. Its translation is CASSQSPLAEANEQFF.